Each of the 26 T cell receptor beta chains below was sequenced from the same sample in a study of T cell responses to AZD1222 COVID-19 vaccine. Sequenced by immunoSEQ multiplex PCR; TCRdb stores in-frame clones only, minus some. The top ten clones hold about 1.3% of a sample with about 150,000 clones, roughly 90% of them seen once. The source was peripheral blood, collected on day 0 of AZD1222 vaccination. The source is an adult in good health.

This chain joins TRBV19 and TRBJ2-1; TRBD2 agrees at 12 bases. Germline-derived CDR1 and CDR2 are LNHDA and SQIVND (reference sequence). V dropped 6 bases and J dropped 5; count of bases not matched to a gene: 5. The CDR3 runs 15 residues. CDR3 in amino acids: CASSPLAGGNNEQFF. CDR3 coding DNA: TGTGCCAGTAGCCCACTAGCGGGAGGCAACAATGAGCAGTTCTTC.

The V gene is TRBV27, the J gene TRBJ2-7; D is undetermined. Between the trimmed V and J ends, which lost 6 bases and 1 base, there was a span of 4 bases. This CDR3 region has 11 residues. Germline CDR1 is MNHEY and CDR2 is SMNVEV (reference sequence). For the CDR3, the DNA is TGTGCCAGCAGACAATCCTACGAGCAGTACTTC. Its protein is CASRQSYEQYF.

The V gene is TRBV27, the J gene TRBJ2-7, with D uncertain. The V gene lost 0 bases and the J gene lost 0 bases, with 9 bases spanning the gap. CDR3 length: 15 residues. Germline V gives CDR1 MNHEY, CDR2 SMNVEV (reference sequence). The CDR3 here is CASSLSDDGSYEQYF. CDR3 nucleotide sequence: TGTGCCAGCAGTTTATCGGATGACGGCTCCTACGAGCAGTACTTC.

The CDR3 region is CASNRRGEGYGYTF. Written as DNA, the CDR3 is TGTGCCAGCAACCGTCGGGGCGAGGGCTATGGCTACACCTTC. This chain connects TRBV6-5 to TRBJ1-2; weak D call: TRBD1 (5 bases). There are 14 residues in the CDR3. Trimming took off 7 bases at V and 4 bases at J, with 16 bases between the two ends. CDR1 MNHEY and CDR2 SVGAGI come from the germline V gene.

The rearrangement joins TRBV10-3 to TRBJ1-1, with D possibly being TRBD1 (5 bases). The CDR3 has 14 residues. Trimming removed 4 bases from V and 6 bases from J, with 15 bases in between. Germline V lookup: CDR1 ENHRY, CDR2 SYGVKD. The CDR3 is CAISVGDGISEAFF. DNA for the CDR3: TGTGCCATCAGTGTAGGGGACGGGATCTCTGAAGCTTTCTTT.

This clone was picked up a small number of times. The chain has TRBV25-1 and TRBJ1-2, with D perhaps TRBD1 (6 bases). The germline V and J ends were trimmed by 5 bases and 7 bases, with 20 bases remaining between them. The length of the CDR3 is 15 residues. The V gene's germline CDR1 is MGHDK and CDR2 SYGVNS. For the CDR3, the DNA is TGTGCCAGCAGTAAAGCCCTCGGGAGGGGGGGTGGCTACACCTTC. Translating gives CASSKALGRGGGYTF.

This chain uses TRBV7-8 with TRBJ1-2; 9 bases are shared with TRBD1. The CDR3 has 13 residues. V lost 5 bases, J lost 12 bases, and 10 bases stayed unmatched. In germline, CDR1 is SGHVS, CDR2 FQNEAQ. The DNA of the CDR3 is TGTGCCAGCAGCGACCGGGACAGGGTCCCACACACCTTC. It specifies CASSDRDRVPHTF.

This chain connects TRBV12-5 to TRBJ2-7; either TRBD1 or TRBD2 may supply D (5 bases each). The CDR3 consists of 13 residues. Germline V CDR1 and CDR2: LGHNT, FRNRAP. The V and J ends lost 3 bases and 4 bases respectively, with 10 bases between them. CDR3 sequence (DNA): TGTGCTAGTGGTTTTAGGGACGGTTACGAGCAGTACTTC. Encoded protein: CASGFRDGYEQYF.

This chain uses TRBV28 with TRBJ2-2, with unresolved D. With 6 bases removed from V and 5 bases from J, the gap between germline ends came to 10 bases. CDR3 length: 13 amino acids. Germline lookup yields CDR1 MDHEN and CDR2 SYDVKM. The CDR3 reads CASSLRDTGELFF. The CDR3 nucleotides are TGTGCCAGCAGCCTAAGAGATACCGGGGAGCTGTTTTTT. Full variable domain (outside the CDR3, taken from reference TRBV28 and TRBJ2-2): DVKVTQSSRYLVKRTGEKVFLECVQDMDHENMFWYRQDPGLGLRLIYFSYDVKMKEKGDIPEGYSVSREKKERFSLILESASTNQTSMYLCASSLRDTGELFFGEGSRLTVL.

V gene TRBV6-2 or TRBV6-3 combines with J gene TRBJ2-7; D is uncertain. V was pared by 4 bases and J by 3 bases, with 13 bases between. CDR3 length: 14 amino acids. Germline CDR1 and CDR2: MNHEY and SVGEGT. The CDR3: CASSLSPVIYEQYF. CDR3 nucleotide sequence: TGTGCCAGCAGTTTGAGCCCAGTGATCTACGAGCAGTACTTC.

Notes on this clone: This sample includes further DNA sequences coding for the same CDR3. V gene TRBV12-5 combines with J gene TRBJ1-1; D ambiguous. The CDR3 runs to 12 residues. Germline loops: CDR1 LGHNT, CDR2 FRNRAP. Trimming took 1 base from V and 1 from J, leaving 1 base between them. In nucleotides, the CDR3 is TGTGCTAGTGGTTTGGGGAACACTGAAGCTTTCTTT. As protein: CASGLGNTEAFF.

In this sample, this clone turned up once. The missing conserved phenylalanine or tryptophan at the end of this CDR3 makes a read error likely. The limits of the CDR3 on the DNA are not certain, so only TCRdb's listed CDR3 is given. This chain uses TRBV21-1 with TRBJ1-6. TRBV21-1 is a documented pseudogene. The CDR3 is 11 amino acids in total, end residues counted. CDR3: CASSGGRKLLT.

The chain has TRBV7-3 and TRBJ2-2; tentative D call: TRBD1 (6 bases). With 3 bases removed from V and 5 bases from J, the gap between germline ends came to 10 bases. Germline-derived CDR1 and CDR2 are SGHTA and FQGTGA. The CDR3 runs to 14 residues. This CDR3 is CASSFQTGTGELFF. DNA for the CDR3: TGTGCCAGCAGCTTTCAAACAGGGACCGGGGAGCTGTTTTTT.

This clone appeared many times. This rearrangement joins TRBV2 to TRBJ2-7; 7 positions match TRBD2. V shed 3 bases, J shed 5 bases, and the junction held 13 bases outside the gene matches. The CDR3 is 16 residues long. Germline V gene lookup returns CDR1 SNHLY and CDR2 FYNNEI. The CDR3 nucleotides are TGTGCCAGCAGTGACGTAGGGATCTGGGGGGGGAACGAGCAGTACTTC. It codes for CASSDVGIWGGNEQYF.

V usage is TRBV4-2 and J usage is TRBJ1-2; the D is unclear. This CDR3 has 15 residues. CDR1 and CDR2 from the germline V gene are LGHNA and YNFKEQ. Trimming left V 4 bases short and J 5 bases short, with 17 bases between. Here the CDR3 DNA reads TGTGCCAGCAGCCCAGGAACTTCTCCCCCATATGGCTACACCTTC. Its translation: CASSPGTSPPYGYTF.

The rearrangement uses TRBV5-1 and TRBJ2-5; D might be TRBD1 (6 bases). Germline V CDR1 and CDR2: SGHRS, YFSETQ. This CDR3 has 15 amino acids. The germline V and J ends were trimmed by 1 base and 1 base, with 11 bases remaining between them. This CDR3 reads CASSLPGQLQETQYF. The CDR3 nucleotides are TGCGCCAGCAGCTTGCCAGGACAGCTCCAAGAGACCCAGTACTTC.

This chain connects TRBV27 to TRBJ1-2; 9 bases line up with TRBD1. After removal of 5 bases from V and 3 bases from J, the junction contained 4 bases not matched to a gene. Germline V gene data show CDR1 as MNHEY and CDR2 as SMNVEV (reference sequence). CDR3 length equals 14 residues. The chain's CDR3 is CASSPRDRDYGYTF. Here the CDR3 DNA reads TGTGCCAGCAGTCCCAGGGACAGGGACTATGGCTACACCTTC.

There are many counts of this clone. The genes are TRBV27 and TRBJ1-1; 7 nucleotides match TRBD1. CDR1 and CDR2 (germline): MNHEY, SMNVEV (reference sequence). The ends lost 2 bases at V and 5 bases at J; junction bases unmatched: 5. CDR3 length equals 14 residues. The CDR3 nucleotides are TGTGCCAGCAGTTTACACAGGGGAGGTACTGAAGCTTTCTTT. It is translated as CASSLHRGGTEAFF.

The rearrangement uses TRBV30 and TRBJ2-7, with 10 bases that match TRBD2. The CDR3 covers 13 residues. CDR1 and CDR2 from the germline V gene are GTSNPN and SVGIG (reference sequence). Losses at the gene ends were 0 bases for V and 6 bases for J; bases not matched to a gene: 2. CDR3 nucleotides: TGTGCCTGGAGTGTAACTAGCGGGACCGAGCAGTACTTC. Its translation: CAWSVTSGTEQYF.

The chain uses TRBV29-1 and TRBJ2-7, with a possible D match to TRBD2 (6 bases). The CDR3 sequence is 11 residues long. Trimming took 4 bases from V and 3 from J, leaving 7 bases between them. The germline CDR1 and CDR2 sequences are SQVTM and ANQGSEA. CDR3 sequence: CSVGGNYEQYF. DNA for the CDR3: TGCAGCGTTGGCGGGAACTACGAGCAGTACTTC.

DNA of the CDR3: TGTGCCACCAGCCGTGACGGGGTACGCACTGAAGCTTTCTTT. Protein product: CATSRDGVRTEAFF. The rearrangement uses TRBV24-1 and TRBJ1-1; D is unclear. This CDR3 is 14 amino acids long. CDR1 is KGHDR and CDR2 is SFDVKD in the germline V gene. V gave up 7 bases and J gave up 4 bases, with 15 bases separating them.

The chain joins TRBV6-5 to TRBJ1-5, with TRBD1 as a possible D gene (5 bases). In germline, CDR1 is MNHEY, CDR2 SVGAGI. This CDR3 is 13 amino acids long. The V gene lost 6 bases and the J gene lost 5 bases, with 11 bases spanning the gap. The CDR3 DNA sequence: TGTGCCAGCAGCCAGGGAATCCATCAGCCCCAGCATTTT. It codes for CASSQGIHQPQHF.

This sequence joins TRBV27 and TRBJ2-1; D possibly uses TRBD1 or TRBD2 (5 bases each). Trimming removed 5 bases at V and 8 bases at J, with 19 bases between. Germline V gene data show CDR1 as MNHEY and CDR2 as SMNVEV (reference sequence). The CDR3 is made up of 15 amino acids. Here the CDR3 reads CASSAWGLRGDEQFF. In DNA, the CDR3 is TGTGCCAGCAGTGCCTGGGGCCTCCGGGGCGATGAGCAGTTCTTC.

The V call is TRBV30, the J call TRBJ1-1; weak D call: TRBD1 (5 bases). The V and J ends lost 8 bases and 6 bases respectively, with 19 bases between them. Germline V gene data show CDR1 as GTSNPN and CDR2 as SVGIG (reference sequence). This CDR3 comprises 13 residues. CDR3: CAHFVSRGSEAFF. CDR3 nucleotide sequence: TGTGCCCACTTTGTATCGAGGGGATCTGAAGCTTTCTTT.

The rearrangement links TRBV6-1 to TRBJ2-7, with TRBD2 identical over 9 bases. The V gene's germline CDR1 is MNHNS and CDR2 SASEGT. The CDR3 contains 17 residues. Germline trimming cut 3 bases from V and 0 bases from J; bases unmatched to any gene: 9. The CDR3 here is CASSDGSSGSISYEQYF. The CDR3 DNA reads TGTGCCAGCAGTGACGGAAGTAGCGGGAGTATCTCCTACGAGCAGTACTTC.

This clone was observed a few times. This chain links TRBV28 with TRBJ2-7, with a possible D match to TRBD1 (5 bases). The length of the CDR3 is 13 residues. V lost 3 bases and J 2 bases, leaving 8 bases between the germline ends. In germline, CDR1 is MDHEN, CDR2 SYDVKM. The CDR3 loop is CASSLGLAYEQYF. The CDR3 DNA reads TGTGCCAGCAGTTTGGGGCTAGCCTACGAGCAGTACTTC.